Listed below are T cell receptor beta chains from one sample, sequenced in a study of early T cells in non-severe SARS-CoV-2 infection. A single record per CDR3 protein comes from TCRdb applying MiXCR to the 5' RACE reads. Altogether about 20,000 distinct CDR3 sequences are present, less than 4.5% being singletons, with the ten largest covering approximately 1.5%. Input material: whole blood. The origin of the receptors is an adult who was a healthcare worker with PCR-confirmed SARS-CoV-2 infection or an uninfected control (not recorded which). Each CDR3 is given with its conserved first and last residue.

V gene: TRBV30
CDR3 protein: CAWSRGREQYF

V gene: TRBV11-2
CDR3 protein: CASSSNQNSPLHF

V gene: TRBV20-1
CDR3 protein: CSARDPGRGNQPQHF

V gene: TRBV5-1
CDR3 protein: CASSPITGGDGYTF

V gene: TRBV30
CDR3 protein: CAWSSIGGGPTDTQYF

V gene: TRBV5-1
CDR3 protein: CASSLGLAKNIQYF

V gene: TRBV12-3/TRBV12-4
CDR3 protein: CASHVDVADNSPLHF

V gene: TRBV7-3
CDR3 protein: CASSLDYTDTQYF

V gene: TRBV12-3/TRBV12-4
CDR3 protein: CASSPGGAGNSPLHF

V gene: TRBV11-2
CDR3 protein: CASTQRNSGNTIYF

V gene: TRBV25-1
CDR3 protein: CAARAEARSGELFF

V gene: TRBV3-1
CDR3 protein: CASSQDWRWNYGYTF

V gene: TRBV7-2
CDR3 protein: CTSSLGGGYEQYF

V gene: TRBV6-1
CDR3 protein: CASTVRGGALGDTQYF

V gene: TRBV12-3/TRBV12-4
CDR3 protein: CASSFRLGPRGAFF

V gene: TRBV12-3/TRBV12-4
CDR3 protein: CASSRLAGMAEQYF

V gene: TRBV20-1
CDR3 protein: CSARGLGRAAFF